Given below is one TCR beta chain in context. The data originate from a study of control samples from healthy donors and cancer patients. Unmatched junction bases numbered 6, after V lost 5 bases and J lost 5 bases. Germline CDR1 reads KGHSH; CDR2 reads LQKENI. This CDR3 is built from 15 residues. The protocol was immunoSEQ multiplex PCR, while the TCRdb copy is restricted to in-frame clones and leaves out a portion. The repertoire includes 200,000 to 250,000 clones, 90% to 95% of them detected once, and approximately 1.6% sits in the top ten. The chain couples TRBV18 to TRBJ1-6, with 7 bases aligning to TRBD1. The clonotype was recovered from a man in his forties or fifties in good health. Material: blood. The CDR3 coding sequence is TGTGCCAGCTCATCCTCGACAGGGAATAATTCACCCCTCCACTTT. Translating it yields CASSSSTGNNSPLHF.